The 9 T cell receptor beta chains presented below share a single source sample, sequenced in a study of control samples from healthy donors and cancer patients. Only in-frame clones appear in the TCRdb table, and some are missing; sequencing was by immunoSEQ multiplex PCR. The table includes about 80,000 clones, 70% to 90% detected once. The sequencing input was blood. The origin of the receptors is a woman in her forties or fifties in good health.

The V gene is TRBV6-2 or TRBV6-3, the J gene TRBJ2-1, with 13 bases matching TRBD2. V gave up 5 bases and J gave up 8 bases; unmatched junction bases: 12. This CDR3 has 17 residues. CDR1 is MNHEY, CDR2 SVGEGT, per germline. In DNA form, the CDR3 reads TGTGCCAGCAGTCAGTCCTCCGGACTAGCGGGGGTACATGAGCAGTTCTTC. Translated, it gives CASSQSSGLAGVHEQFF.

V and J are TRBV19 and TRBJ1-1; D uncertain. Deletions cut 2 bases from V and 1 base from J, with 11 bases between. The CDR3 runs 15 residues. Looked up from germline, CDR1 is LNHDA and CDR2 is SQIVND (reference sequence). The CDR3: CASSIHPSGNTEAFF. Written as DNA, the CDR3 is TGTGCCAGTAGTATACACCCTTCAGGGAACACTGAAGCTTTCTTT.

The chain uses TRBV9 and TRBJ1-1; D is uncertain. Trimming left V 0 bases short and J 1 base short, with 4 bases between. Germline V lookup: CDR1 SGDLS, CDR2 YYNGEE. This CDR3 is built from 13 residues. This CDR3 reads CASSVDGNTEAFF. CDR3 DNA sequence: TGTGCCAGCAGCGTAGATGGGAACACTGAAGCTTTCTTT.

V usage is TRBV24-1 and J usage is TRBJ2-3; possibly TRBD1 for D (6 bases). CDR1 and CDR2 (germline): KGHDR, SFDVKD. The CDR3 contains 16 residues. V was pared by 3 bases and J by 1 base, with 13 bases between. The CDR3 DNA reads as TGTGCCACCAGTGATCCTCAGGGGATAGGCACAGATACGCAGTATTTT. Translated: CATSDPQGIGTDTQYF.

This chain uses TRBV2 with TRBJ1-5; possible D gene TRBD1, 6 bases. V lost 4 bases and J 4 bases, leaving 11 bases between the germline ends. CDR1 SNHLY and CDR2 FYNNEI come from the germline V gene. The CDR3 has 14 residues. CDR3 nucleotides: TGTGCCAGCAGTGTAGGGGGTTTTAATCAGCCCCAGCATTTT. Translating it yields CASSVGGFNQPQHF.

J is TRBJ1-4 and V is TRBV18; D gene unclear. The germline V gene encodes CDR1 KGHSH and CDR2 LQKENI. This CDR3 has 15 amino acids. The germline V and J ends were trimmed by 3 bases and 2 bases, with 10 bases remaining between them. The CDR3 region is CASSPEFGTNEKLFF. The CDR3 DNA is TGTGCCAGCTCACCTGAATTCGGGACTAATGAAAAACTGTTTTTT.

The chain recombines TRBV19 with TRBJ1-2; a weak D match, TRBD1 (6 bases). V was shortened by 8 bases and J by 2 bases, with 9 bases between the two germline ends. This CDR3 has 12 residues. The germline CDR1 and CDR2 sequences are LNHDA and SQIVND (reference sequence). The CDR3 loop reads CASGQGNYGYTF. CDR3 DNA sequence: TGTGCCAGTGGTCAGGGGAACTATGGCTACACCTTC.

The J gene is TRBJ1-6, the V gene TRBV2; D may be TRBD1 (5 bases). CDR3 length: 13 amino acids. Germline-derived CDR1 and CDR2 are SNHLY and FYNNEI. V was pared by 8 bases and J by 4 bases, with 9 bases between. CDR3 region: CASQGGYNSPLHF. As DNA, the CDR3 is TGTGCCAGCCAGGGAGGATATAATTCACCCCTCCACTTT.

CDR3 sequence reads: CASSELVGARTEAFF. The CDR3 bases are TGTGCCAGCAGTGAGCTTGTGGGGGCGAGGACTGAAGCTTTCTTT. The rearrangement joins TRBV7-9 to TRBJ1-1, with D perhaps TRBD1 (6 bases). The CDR3 is 15 residues long. Trimming cost V 6 bases and J 5 bases, with 19 bases left between them. Germline CDR1 SEHNR, CDR2 FQNEAQ (reference sequence).